The 5 T cell receptor beta chains reported below all come from one sample, sequenced in a study of beta chain features in type 1 diabetes. Antigen specificity for these receptors is unknown. Isolated RNA was reverse transcribed in full, so expressed TCRB transcripts were sequenced. Profiling relied on immunoSEQ multiplex PCR, and the TCRdb table lists in-frame clones only, not all of them. The table lists hundreds of thousands of clones, more than 13% of them singletons, with 0.03% to 0.045% in the top ten. Study-wide results and caveats: Among patients with Type 1 diabetes, TCRB CDR3s were moderately but significantly shorter in every one of the four CD4+ subsets.

Sequences were obtained from naive CD4+ T cells from blood. The origin of the receptors is a man aged 18 to 30 with type 1 diabetes.

This clone occurred a few times. The chain links TRBV4-1 to TRBJ2-5, with 7 bases that match TRBD1. The CDR3 sequence is 14 residues long. J gave up 5 bases and V 4 bases, and 7 bases lay outside the gene matches. CDR1 MGHRA and CDR2 YSYEKL come from the germline V gene. The CDR3 protein is CASSRPGQRETQYF. CDR3 sequence (DNA): TGCGCCAGCAGCCGGCCGGGACAGCGGGAGACCCAGTACTTC.

This chain links TRBV5-1 with TRBJ1-2; TRBD1 is a possible D gene (6 bases). Germline V gene lookup returns CDR1 SGHRS and CDR2 YFSETQ. The CDR3 consists of 15 residues. Trimming removed 0 bases from V and 4 bases from J, with 13 bases in between. The CDR3 sequence: CASSLDRVVLYGYTF. DNA for the CDR3: TGCGCCAGCAGCTTGGACAGGGTCGTCCTCTATGGCTACACCTTC.

The chain is built from TRBV30 and TRBJ2-7, with a possible D match to TRBD1 (6 bases). Germline V gene data show CDR1 as GTSNPN and CDR2 as SVGIG (reference sequence). With 7 bases removed from V and 0 bases from J, the gap between germline ends came to 13 bases. This CDR3 comprises 13 residues. CDR3 in DNA: TGTGCCTCGGCCAGGGGACGCTCCTACGAGCAGTACTTC. Its translation is CASARGRSYEQYF.

This CDR3 reads CAWSRGGVAPQYF. The CDR3 region has the DNA TGTGCCTGGTCCCGCGGAGGGGTAGCACCCCAGTACTTC. The chain couples TRBV30 to TRBJ2-5, with a tentative D call TRBD2 (6 bases). Looked up from germline, CDR1 is GTSNPN and CDR2 is SVGIG (reference sequence). The CDR3 consists of 13 residues. Trimming removed 5 bases at V and 9 bases at J, with 19 bases between.

This clone was picked up a small number of times. Other DNA sequences in this sample translate to the same CDR3. This chain links TRBV2 with TRBJ2-2, with D unresolved. The V and J ends lost 5 bases and 1 base respectively, with 2 bases between them. The CDR3 is made up of 12 amino acids. From germline, CDR1 is SNHLY and CDR2 FYNNEI. The CDR3 reads CASSQNTGELFF. For the CDR3, the DNA is TGTGCCAGCAGTCAGAACACCGGGGAGCTGTTTTTT.